The clone carrying this T cell receptor beta chain was observed a single time. The sample is drawn from a study of CD8 T cells in Susac syndrome. Germline CDR1 is LNHNV and CDR2 is YYDKDF (reference sequence). V was clipped by 1 base and J by 6 bases, with 9 bases between them. CDR3 length: 14 residues. With random hexamers, 0.5 to 1 ug RNA was reverse transcribed. TCRdb reprocessed the immunoSEQ multiplex PCR reads via MiXCR and lists one record per CDR3 protein. The data show 150,000 to 200,000 distinct CDR3 sequences, 90% to 95% seen once. Isolation of CD8+ and CD4+ T cells was performed negatively, whereas enrichment of TEMRA cells was done by FACS.

Input material: CD4+ T cells from PBMCs. The receptor was isolated from a human donor in good health. This chain uses TRBV15 with TRBJ2-2; D unresolved. CDR3: CATSRVIGSGELFF. The CDR3 DNA reads TGTGCCACCAGCAGAGTTATTGGCTCCGGGGAGCTGTTTTTT. The full variable domain, completed using reference TRBV15 and TRBJ2-2, is DAMVIQNPRYQVTQFGKPVTLSCSQTLNHNVMYWYQQKSSQAPKLLFHYYDKDFNNEADTPDNFQSRRPNTSFCFLDIRSPGLGDTAMYLCATSRVIGSGELFFGEGSRLTVL.